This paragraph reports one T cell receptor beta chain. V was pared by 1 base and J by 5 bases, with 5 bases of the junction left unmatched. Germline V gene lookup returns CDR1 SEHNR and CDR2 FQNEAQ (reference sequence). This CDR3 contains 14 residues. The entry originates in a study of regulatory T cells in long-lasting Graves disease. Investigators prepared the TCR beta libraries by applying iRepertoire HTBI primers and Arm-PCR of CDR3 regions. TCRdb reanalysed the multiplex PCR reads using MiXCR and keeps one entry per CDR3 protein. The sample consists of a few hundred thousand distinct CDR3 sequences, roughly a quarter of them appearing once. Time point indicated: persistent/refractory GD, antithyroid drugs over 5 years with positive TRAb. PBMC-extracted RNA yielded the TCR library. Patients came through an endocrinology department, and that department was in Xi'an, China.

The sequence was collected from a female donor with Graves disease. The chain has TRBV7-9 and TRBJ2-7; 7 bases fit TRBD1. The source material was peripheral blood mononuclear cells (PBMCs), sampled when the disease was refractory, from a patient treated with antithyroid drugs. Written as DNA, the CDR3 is TGTGCCAGCAGCTTAGACAGGGGCGGCAACGAGCAGTACTTC. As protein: CASSLDRGGNEQYF.